This T cell receptor (beta chain) was identified in a study of T cell clones after liver transplantation. This CDR3 is built from 15 residues. The V and J ends lost 2 bases and 9 bases, in that order; junction bases with no gene match: 9. CDR1 is SGHNT, CDR2 YYREEE, per germline (reference sequence). Assay used: immunoSEQ multiplex PCR; TCRdb lists only in-frame clones, some missing. The data hold roughly 18,000 clones, with 80% to 90% observed a single time. The specimen was CD8+ T cells from blood, collected approximately 3.5 years after liver transplant. This clonotype was obtained from a human patient who received a liver transplant. A subset of T cells may come from the graft donor. The chain joins TRBV5-4 to TRBJ1-5; 9 bases map to TRBD1. CDR3 in DNA: TGTGCCAGCAGCTTTACCGGGACAGGGCGTGCGCCCCAGCATTTT. It yields the protein CASSFTGTGRAPQHF.